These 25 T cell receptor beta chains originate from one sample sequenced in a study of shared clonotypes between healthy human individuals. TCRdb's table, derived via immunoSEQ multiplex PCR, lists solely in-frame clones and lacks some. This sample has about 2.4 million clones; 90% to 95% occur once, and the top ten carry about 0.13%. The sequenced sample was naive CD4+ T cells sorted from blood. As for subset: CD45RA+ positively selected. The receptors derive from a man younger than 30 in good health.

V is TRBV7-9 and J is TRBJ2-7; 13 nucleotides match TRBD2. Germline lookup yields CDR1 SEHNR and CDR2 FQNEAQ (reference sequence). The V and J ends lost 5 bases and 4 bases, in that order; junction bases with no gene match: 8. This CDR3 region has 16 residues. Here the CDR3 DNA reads TGTGCCAGCAGCCCCGGACTAGCGGGGGATACGTACGAGCAGTACTTC. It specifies CASSPGLAGDTYEQYF.

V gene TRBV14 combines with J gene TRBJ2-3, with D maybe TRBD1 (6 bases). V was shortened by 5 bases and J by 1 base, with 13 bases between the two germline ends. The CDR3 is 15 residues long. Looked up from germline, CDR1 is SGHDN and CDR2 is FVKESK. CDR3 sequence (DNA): TGTGCCAGCAGCTATACAGGGATCGGCACAGATACGCAGTATTTT. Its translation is CASSYTGIGTDTQYF.

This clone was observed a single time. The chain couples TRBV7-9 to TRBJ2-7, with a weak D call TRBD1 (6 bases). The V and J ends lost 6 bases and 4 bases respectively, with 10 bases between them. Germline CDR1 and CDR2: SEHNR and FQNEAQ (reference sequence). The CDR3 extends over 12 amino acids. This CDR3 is CASRGDRYEQYF. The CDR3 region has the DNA TGTGCCAGCAGAGGAGACAGGTACGAGCAGTACTTC.

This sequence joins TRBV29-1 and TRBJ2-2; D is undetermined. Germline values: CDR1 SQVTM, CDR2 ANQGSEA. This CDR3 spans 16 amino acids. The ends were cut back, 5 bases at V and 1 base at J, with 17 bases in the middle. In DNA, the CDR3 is TGCAGCGTTCCCCCAAGCTGGACGGAGAACACCGGGGAGCTGTTTTTT. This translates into CSVPPSWTENTGELFF.

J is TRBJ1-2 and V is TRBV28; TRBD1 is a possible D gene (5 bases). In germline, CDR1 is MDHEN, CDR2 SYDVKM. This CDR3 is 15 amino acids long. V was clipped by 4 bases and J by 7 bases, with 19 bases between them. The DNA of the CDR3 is TGTGCCAGCAGTTCCAACCTCGGACAATTCTCTGGCTACACCTTC. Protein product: CASSSNLGQFSGYTF.

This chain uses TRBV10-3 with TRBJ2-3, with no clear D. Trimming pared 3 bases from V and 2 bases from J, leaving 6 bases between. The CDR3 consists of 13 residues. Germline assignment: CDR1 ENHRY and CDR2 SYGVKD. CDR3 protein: CAISDLNTDTQYF. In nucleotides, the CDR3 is TGTGCCATCAGTGATCTAAACACAGATACGCAGTATTTT.

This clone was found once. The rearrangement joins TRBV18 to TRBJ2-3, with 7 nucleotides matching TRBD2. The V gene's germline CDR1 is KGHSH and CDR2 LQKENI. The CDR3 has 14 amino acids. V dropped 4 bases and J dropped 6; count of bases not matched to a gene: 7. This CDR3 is CASSRWEGLDTQYF. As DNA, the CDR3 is TGTGCCAGCTCACGGTGGGAGGGCCTCGATACGCAGTATTTT.

CDR3 sequence reads: CASKSLRNTEAFF. CDR3 in DNA: TGTGCCAGTAAATCCCTGAGGAACACTGAAGCTTTCTTT. The V and J genes are TRBV19 and TRBJ1-1; D is unresolved. CDR1 is LNHDA, CDR2 SQIVND, per germline (reference sequence). The CDR3 spans 13 residues. V was cut by 7 bases and J by 1 base, with 10 bases left in between.

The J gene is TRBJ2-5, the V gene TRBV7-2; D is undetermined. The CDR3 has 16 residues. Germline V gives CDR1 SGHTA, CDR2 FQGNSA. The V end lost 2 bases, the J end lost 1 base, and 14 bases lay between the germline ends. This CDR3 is CASSLIGRTTQETQYF. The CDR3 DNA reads TGTGCCAGCAGCTTAATCGGACGCACGACCCAAGAGACCCAGTACTTC.

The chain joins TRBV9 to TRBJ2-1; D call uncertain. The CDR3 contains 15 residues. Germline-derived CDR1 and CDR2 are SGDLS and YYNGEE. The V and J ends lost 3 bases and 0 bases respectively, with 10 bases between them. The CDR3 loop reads CASSGTGGSYNEQFF. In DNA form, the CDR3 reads TGTGCCAGCAGCGGAACGGGCGGCTCCTACAATGAGCAGTTCTTC. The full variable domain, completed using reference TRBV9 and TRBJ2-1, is DSGVTQTPKHLITATGQRVTLRCSPRSGDLSVYWYQQSLDQGLQFLIQYYNGEERAKGNILERFSAQQFPDLHSELNLSSLELGDSALYFCASSGTGGSYNEQFFGPGTRLTVL.

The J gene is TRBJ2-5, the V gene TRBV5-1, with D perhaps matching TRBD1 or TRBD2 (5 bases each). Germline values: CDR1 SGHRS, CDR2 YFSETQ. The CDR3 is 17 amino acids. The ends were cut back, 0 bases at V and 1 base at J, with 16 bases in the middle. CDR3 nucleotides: TGCGCCAGCAGCTTGGGCCCAGTGCGAGGGGTCCAAGAGACCCAGTACTTC. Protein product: CASSLGPVRGVQETQYF.

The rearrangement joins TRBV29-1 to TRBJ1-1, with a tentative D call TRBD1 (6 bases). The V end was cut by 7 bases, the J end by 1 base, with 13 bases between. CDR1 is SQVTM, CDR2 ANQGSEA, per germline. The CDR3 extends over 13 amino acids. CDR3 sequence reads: CSAPGGWNTEAFF. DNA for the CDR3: TGCAGCGCTCCCGGGGGCTGGAACACTGAAGCTTTCTTT.

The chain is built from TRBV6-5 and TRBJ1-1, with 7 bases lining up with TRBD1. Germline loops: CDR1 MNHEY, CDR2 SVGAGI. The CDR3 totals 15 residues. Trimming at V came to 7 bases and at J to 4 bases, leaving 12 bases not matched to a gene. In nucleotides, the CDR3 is TGTGCCAGCAACATCCTCACAGGGGTTGTCACTGAAGCTTTCTTT. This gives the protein CASNILTGVVTEAFF.

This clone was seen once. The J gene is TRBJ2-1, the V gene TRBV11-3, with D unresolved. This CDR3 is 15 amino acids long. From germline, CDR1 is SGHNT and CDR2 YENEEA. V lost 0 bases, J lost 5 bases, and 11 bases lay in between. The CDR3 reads CASSLDLGSNNEQFF. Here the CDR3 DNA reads TGTGCCAGCAGCTTAGATCTGGGCTCAAACAATGAGCAGTTCTTC.

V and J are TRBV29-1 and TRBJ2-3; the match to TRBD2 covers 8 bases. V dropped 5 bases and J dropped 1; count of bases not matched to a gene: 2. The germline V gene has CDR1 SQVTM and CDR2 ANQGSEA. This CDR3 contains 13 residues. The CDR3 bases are TGCAGCGTTCGGCGGGGGGGCACAGATACGCAGTATTTT. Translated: CSVRRGGTDTQYF.

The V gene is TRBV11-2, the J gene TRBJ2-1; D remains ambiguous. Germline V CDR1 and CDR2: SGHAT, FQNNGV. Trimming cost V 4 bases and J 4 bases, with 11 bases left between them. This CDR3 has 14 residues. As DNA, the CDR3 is TGTGCCAGCAGCTCGATAACAAGGTACAATGAGCAGTTCTTC. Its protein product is CASSSITRYNEQFF.

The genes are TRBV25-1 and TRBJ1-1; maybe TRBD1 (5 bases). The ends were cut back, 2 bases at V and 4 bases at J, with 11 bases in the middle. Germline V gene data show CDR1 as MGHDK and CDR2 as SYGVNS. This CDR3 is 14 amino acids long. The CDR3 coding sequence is TGTGCCAGCAGTGAAAGCCAGGGTGGCACTGAAGCTTTCTTT. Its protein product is CASSESQGGTEAFF.

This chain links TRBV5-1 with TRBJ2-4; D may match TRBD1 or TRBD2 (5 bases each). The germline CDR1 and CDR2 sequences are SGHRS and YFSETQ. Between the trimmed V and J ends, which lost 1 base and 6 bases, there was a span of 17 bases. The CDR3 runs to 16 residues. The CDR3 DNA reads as TGCGCCAGCAGCTTGACCGGGACCCCCGGAGGAAACATTCAGTACTTC. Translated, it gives CASSLTGTPGGNIQYF.

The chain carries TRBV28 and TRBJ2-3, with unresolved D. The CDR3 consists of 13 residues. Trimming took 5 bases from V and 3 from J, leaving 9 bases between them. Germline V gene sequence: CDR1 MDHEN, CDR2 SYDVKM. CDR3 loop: CASSAPPTDTQYF. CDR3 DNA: TGTGCCAGCAGTGCCCCCCCTACAGATACGCAGTATTTT.

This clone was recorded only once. The CDR3 DNA follows: TGTGCCAGTAGTACGGGAGGGAGCAATCAGCCCCAGCATTTT. Translating gives CASSTGGSNQPQHF. This rearrangement joins TRBV19 to TRBJ1-5; D gene ambiguous. Germline lookup yields CDR1 LNHDA and CDR2 SQIVND (reference sequence). Trimming pared 4 bases from V and 1 base from J, leaving 8 bases between. This CDR3 contains 14 residues.

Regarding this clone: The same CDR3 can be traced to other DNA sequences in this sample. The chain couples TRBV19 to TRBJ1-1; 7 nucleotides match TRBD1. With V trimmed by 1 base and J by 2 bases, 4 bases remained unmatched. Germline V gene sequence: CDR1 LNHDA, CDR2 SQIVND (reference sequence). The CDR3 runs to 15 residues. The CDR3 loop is CASSIAGTVNTEAFF. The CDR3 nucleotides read TGTGCCAGTAGTATAGCCGGGACAGTAAACACTGAAGCTTTCTTT.

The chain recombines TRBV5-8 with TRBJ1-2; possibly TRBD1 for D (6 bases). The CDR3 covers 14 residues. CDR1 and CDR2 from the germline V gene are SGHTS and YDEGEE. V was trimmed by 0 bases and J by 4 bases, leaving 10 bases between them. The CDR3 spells CASSLGQAFYGYTF. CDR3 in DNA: TGTGCCAGCAGCTTGGGACAGGCCTTCTATGGCTACACCTTC.

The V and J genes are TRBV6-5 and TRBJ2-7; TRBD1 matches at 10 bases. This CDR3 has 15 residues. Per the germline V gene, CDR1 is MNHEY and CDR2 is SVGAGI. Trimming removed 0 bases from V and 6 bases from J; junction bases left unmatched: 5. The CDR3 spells CASSYSRDRGSEQYF. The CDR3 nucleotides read TGTGCCAGCAGTTACTCGCGGGACAGGGGCTCCGAGCAGTACTTC.

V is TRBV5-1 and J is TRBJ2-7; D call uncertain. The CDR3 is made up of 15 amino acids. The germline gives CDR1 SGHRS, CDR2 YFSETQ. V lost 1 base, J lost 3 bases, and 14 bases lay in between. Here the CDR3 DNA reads TGCGCCAGCAGCTTGCGGGCAGGCAGTTTCTACGAGCAGTACTTC. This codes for CASSLRAGSFYEQYF.

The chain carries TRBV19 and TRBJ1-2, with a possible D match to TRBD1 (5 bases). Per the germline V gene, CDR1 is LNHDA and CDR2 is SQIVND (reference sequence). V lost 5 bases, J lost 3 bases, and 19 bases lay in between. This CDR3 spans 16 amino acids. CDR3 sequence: CASSQNYRDRYYGYTF. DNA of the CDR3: TGTGCCAGTAGTCAGAACTACCGGGACCGATACTATGGCTACACCTTC.